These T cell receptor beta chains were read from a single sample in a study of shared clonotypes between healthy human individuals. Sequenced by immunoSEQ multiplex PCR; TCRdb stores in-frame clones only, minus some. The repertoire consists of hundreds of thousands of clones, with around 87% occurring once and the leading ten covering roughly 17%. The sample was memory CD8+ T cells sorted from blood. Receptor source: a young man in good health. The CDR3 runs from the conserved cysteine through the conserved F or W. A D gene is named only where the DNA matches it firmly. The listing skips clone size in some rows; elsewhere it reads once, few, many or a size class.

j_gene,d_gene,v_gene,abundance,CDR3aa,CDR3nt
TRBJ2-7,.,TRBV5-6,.,CASSFGEPNEQYF,TGTGCCAGCAGCTTCGGGGAGCCCAACGAGCAGTACTTC
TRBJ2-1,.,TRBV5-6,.,CASSLDDRNQFF,TGTGCCAGCAGCTTGGATGACAGGAACCAGTTCTTC
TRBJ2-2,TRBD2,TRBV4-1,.,CASSSSLAGGGTGELFF,TGCGCCAGCAGCTCCTCACTAGCGGGAGGAGGCACCGGGGAGCTGTTTTTT
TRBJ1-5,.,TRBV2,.,CASSPWTAQPQHF,TGTGCCAGCAGTCCCTGGACAGCTCAGCCCCAGCATTTT
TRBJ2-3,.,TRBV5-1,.,CASSGGRETYTDTQYF,TGCGCCAGCAGCGGCGGCCGGGAAACTTACACAGATACGCAGTATTTT
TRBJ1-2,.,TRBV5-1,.,CASAQGGRKGYTF,TGCGCCAGCGCCCAGGGAGGGCGCAAAGGCTACACCTTC
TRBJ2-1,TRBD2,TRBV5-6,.,CASSLAFEREWGNYNEQFF,TGTGCCAGCAGCTTGGCCTTTGAGCGGGAATGGGGGAACTACAATGAGCAGTTCTTC
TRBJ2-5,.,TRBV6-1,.,CASSDISGWETQYF,TGTGCCAGCAGTGATATATCAGGGTGGGAGACCCAGTACTTC
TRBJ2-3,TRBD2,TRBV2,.,CASSLAGGPPDTQYF,TGTGCCAGCAGTTTAGCGGGGGGGCCGCCAGATACGCAGTATTTT
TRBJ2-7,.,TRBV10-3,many,CAIRTESYEQYF,TGTGCCATAAGGACAGAGTCCTACGAGCAGTACTTC
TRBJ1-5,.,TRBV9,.,CASSVTADQPQHF,TGTGCCAGCAGCGTAACAGCAGATCAGCCCCAGCATTTT
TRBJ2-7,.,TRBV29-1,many,CSVEGDTGGPLNPYEQYF,TGCAGCGTTGAAGGGGACACTGGAGGGCCTCTGAACCCGTACGAGCAGTACTTC
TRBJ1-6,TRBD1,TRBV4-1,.,CASSQGQGNSPLHF,TGCGCCAGCAGCCAAGGACAGGGGAATTCACCCCTCCACTTT
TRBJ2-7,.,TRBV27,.,CASSLSPVSYEQYF,TGTGCCAGCAGTTTAAGTCCAGTCTCCTACGAGCAGTACTTC
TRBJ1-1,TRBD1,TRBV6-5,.,CASSGQATNTEAFF,TGTGCCAGCAGCGGACAGGCCACGAACACTGAAGCTTTCTTT
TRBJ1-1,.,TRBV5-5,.,CASSLGRVDTEAFF,TGTGCCAGCAGCTTGGGAAGGGTGGACACTGAAGCTTTCTTT
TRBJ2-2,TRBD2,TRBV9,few,CASSVVGGSAGELFF,TGTGCCAGCAGCGTAGTGGGAGGGAGCGCCGGGGAGCTGTTTTTT
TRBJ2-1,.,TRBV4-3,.,CASSHQGRYNEQFF,TGCGCCAGCAGCCACCAGGGGCGATACAATGAGCAGTTCTTC
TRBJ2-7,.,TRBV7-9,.,CASSIYGGYEQYF,TGTGCCAGCAGCATATATGGAGGGTACGAGCAGTACTTC
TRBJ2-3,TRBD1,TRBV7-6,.,CASSLATGGQTPDTQYF,TGTGCCAGCAGCTTAGCCACAGGGGGCCAGACTCCAGATACGCAGTATTTT
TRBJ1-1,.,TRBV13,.,CASSLMVNTEAFF,TGTGCCAGCAGCTTAATGGTGAACACTGAAGCTTTCTTT
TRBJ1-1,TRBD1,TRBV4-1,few,CASSHSRAGGTEAFF,TGCGCCAGCAGCCATTCGCGGGCAGGGGGCACTGAAGCTTTCTTT
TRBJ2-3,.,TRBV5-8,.,CASSLGVIRGLTDTQYF,TGTGCCAGCAGCTTGGGGGTAATAAGGGGTCTCACAGATACGCAGTATTTT
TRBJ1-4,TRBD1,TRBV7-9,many,CASSLTGTGVFSEKLFF,TGTGCCAGCAGCTTAACCGGGACAGGGGTATTCAGTGAAAAACTGTTTTTT
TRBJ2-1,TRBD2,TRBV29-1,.,CSGLAGYNEQFF,TGCAGCGGGCTAGCGGGGTACAATGAGCAGTTCTTC
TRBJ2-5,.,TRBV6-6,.,CASSQETQYF,TGTGCCAGCAGCCAAGAGACCCAGTACTTC
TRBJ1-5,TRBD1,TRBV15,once,CATSRVGSRGQRNQPQHF,TGTGCCACCAGCAGAGTGGGTTCAAGGGGGCAGCGCAATCAGCCCCAGCATTTT
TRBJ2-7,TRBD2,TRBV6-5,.,CASSYSIGLATYEQYF,TGTGCCAGCAGTTACTCTATTGGACTAGCGACCTACGAGCAGTACTTC
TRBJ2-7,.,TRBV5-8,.,CASSLALYEQYF,TGTGCCAGCAGCTTGGCCCTCTACGAGCAGTACTTC
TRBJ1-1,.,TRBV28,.,CASSPIRELGNTEAFF,TGTGCCAGCAGTCCGATCAGGGAACTGGGGAACACTGAAGCTTTCTTT
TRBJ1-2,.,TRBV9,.,CASSVAGDRSYGYTF,TGTGCCAGCAGCGTAGCTGGGGATCGGAGCTATGGCTACACCTTC
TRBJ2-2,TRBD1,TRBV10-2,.,CASSSRDRIRAGELFF,TGCGCCAGCAGCTCCCGGGACAGGATCAGGGCCGGGGAGCTGTTTTTT
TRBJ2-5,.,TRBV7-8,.,CASSLMDSLQETQYF,TGTGCCAGCAGCTTGATGGACAGTTTACAAGAGACCCAGTACTTC
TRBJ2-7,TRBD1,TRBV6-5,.,CASSYTGTGGYNEQYF,TGTGCCAGCAGTTATACCGGGACAGGGGGCTACAACGAGCAGTACTTC
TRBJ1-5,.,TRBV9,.,CASSVASGHLGNQPQHF,TGTGCCAGCAGCGTAGCTTCGGGGCATTTAGGCAATCAGCCCCAGCATTTT
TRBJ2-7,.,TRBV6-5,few,CASSYSFGPTTYEQYF,TGTGCCAGCAGTTACTCCTTCGGACCCACGACCTACGAGCAGTACTTC